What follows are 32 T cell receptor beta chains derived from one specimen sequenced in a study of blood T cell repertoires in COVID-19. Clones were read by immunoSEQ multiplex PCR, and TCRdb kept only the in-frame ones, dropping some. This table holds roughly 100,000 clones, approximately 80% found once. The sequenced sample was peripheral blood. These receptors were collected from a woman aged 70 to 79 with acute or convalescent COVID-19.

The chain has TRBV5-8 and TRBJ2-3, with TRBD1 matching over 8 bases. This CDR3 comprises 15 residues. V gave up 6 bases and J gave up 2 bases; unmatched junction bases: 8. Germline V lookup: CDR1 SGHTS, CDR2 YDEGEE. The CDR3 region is CASIRQGIFTDTQYF. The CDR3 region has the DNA TGTGCCAGCATCAGACAGGGGATTTTCACAGATACGCAGTATTTT.

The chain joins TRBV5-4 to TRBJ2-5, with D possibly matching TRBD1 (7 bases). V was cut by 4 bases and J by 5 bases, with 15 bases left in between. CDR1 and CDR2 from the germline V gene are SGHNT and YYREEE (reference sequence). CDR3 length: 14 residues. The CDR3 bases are TGTGCCAGCAGCCCTCAGGGGGGTGGGGAGACCCAGTACTTC. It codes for CASSPQGGGETQYF.

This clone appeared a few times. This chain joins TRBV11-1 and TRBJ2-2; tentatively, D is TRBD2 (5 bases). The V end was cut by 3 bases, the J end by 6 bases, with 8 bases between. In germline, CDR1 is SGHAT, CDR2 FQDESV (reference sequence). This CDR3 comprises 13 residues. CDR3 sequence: CASSLEEAGELFF. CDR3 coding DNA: TGTGCCAGCAGCTTGGAGGAGGCCGGGGAGCTGTTTTTT.

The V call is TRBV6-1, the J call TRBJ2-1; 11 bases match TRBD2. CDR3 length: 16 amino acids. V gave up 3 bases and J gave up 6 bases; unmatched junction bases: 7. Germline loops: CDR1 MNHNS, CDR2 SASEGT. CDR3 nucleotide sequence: TGTGCCAGCAGTGAGATAGCGGGGGGGCTTTCCAATGAGCAGTTCTTC. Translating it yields CASSEIAGGLSNEQFF.

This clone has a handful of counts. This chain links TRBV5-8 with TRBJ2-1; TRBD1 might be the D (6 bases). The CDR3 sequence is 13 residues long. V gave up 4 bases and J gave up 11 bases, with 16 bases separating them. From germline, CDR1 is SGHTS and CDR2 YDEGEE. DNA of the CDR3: TGTGCCAGCAGCCCCCTAGGGGGAATGAAGCAGTTCTTC. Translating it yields CASSPLGGMKQFF.

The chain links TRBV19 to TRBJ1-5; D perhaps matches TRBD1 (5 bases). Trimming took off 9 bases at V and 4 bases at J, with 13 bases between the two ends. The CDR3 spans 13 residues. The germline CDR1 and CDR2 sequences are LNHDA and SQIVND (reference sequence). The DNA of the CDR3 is TGTGCCAGCACCCCGGGGGGAAATCAGCCCCAGCATTTT. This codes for CASTPGGNQPQHF. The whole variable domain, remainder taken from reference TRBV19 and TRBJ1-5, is DGGITQSPKYLFRKEGQNVTLSCEQNLNHDAMYWYRQDPGQGLRLIYYSQIVNDFQKGDIAEGYSVSREKKESFPLTVTSAQKNPTAFYLCASTPGGNQPQHFGDGTRLSIL.

CDR3 amino acids: CASSYSRRGEQYF. The DNA for the CDR3 is TGTGCCAGCAGTTACTCGAGACGGGGGGAGCAGTACTTC. The rearrangement joins TRBV6-6 to TRBJ2-7; D possibly corresponds to TRBD2 (6 bases). The germline CDR1 and CDR2 sequences are MNHNY and SVGAGI (reference sequence). The length of the CDR3 is 13 residues. Trimming left V 0 bases short and J 7 bases short, with 10 bases between.

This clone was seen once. CDR3 nucleotide sequence: TGTGCCAGCAGCCAAGTAGGAGGAACCGGGGAGACCCAGTACTTC. Protein: CASSQVGGTGETQYF. The rearrangement joins TRBV3-1 (or the pseudogene TRBV3-2) to TRBJ2-5; tentatively, D is TRBD2 (5 bases). Trimming shortened V by 1 base and J by 5 bases, and 14 bases separated the two germline ends. CDR3 length: 15 amino acids. Germline V CDR1 and CDR2: LGHDT, YNNKEL (reference sequence).

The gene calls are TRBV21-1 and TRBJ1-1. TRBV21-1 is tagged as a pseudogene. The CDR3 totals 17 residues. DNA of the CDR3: TGTGCCAGCAGGAAAGGGCTTGTAGGGGGGGAGAACACTGAAGCTTTCTTT. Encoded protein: CASRKGLVGGENTEAFF.

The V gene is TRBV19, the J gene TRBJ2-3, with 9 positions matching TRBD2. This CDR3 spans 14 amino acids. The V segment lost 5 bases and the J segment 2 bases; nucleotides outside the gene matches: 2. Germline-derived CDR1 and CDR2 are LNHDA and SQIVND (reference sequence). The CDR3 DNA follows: TGTGCCAGTAGTCTAGCGGGGATCACAGATACGCAGTATTTT. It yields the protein CASSLAGITDTQYF.

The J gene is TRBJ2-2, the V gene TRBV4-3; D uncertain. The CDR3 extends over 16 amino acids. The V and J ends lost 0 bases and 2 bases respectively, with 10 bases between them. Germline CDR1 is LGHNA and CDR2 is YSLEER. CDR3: CASSQDRLLNTGELFF. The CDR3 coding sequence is TGCGCCAGCAGCCAAGACAGGTTACTCAACACCGGGGAGCTGTTTTTT.

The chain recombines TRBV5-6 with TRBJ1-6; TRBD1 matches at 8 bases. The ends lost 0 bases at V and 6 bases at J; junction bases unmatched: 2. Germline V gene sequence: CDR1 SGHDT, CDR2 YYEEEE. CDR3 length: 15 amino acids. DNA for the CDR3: TGTGCCAGCAGCTTGGACAGGGGGTTTAATTCACCCCTCCACTTT. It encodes CASSLDRGFNSPLHF.

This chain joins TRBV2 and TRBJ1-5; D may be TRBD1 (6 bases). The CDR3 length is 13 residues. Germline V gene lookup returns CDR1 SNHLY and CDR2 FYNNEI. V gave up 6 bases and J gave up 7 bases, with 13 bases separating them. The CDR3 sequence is CASSERTGQPQHF. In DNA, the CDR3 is TGTGCCAGCAGCGAGCGTACAGGGCAGCCCCAGCATTTT. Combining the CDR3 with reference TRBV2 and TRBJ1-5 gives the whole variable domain EPEVTQTPSHQVTQMGQEVILRCVPISNHLYFYWYRQILGQKVEFLVSFYNNEISEKSEIFDDQFSVERPDGSNFTLKIRSTKLEDSAMYFCASSERTGQPQHFGDGTRLSIL.

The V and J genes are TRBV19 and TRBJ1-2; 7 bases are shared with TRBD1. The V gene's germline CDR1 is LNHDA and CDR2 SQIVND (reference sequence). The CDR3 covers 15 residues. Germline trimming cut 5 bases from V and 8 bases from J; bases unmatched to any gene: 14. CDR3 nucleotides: TGTGCCAGTAGTCCGTCCGGAACAGGGGAGCACGGCTACACCTTC. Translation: CASSPSGTGEHGYTF.

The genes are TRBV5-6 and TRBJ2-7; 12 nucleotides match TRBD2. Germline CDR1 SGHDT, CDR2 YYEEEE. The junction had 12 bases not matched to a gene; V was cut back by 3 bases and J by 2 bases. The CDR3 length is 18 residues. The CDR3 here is CASSSTTSGRYHTYEQYF. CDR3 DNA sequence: TGTGCCAGCAGCTCAACCACTAGCGGGAGGTATCATACCTACGAGCAGTACTTC. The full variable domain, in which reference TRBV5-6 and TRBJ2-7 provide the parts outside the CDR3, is DAGVTQSPTHLIKTRGQQVTLRCSPKSGHDTVSWYQQALGQGPQFIFQYYEEEERQRGNFPDRFSGHQFPNYSSELNVNALLLGDSALYLCASSSTTSGRYHTYEQYFGPGTRLTVT.

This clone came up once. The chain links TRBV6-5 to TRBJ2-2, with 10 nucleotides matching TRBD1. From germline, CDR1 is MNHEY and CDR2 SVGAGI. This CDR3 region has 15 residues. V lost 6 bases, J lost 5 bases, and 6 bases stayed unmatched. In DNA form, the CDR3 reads TGTGCCAGCAGGCCGGGACAGGGGAGGACCGGGGAGCTGTTTTTT. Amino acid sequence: CASRPGQGRTGELFF.

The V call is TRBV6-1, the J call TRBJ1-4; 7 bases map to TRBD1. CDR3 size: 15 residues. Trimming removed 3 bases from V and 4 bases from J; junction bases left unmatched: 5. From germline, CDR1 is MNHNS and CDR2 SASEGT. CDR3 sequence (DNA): TGTGCCAGCAGTGAGAGGGGGCATGGTAATGAAAAACTGTTTTTT. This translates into CASSERGHGNEKLFF.

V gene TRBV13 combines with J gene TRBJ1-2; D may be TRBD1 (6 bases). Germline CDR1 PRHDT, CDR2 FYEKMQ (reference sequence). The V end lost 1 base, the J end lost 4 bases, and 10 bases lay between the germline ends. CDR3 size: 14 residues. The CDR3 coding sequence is TGTGCCAGCAGCTTAGCTGGACAGCTCTATGGCTACACCTTC. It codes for CASSLAGQLYGYTF.

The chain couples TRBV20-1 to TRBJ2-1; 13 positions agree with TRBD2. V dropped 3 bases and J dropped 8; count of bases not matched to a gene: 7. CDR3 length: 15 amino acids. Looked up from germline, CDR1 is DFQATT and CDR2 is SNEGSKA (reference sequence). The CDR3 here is CSASGTSGNVDEQFF. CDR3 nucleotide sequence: TGCAGTGCTAGTGGGACTAGCGGGAATGTAGATGAGCAGTTCTTC.

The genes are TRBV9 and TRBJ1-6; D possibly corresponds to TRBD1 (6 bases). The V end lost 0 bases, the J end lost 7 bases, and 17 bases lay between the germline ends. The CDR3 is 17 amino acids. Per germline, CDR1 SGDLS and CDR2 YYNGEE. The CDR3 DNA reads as TGTGCCAGCAGCGTAGTTTTTTTCAGGACAGTGAATTCACCCCTCCACTTT. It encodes CASSVVFFRTVNSPLHF.

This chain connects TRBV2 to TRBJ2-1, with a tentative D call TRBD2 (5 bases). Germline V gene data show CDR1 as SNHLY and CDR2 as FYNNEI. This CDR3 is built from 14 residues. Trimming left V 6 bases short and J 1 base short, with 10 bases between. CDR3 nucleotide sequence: TGTGCCAGCAGGAATCGGGGATCCTACAATGAGCAGTTCTTC. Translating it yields CASRNRGSYNEQFF.

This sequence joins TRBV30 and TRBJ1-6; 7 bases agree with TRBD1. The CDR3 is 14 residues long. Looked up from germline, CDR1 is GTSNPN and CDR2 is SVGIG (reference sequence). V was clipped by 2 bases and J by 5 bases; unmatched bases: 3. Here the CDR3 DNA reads TGTGCCTGGAGTCCCGGGACAGATAATTCACCCCTCCACTTT. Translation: CAWSPGTDNSPLHF.

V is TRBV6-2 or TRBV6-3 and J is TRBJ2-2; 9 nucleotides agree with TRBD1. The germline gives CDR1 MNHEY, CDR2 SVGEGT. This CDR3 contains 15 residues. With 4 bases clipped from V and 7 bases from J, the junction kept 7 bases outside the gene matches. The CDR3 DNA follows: TGTGCCAGCAGTTTAGTACAGGGGGCGGTCGGGGAGCTGTTTTTT. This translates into CASSLVQGAVGELFF.

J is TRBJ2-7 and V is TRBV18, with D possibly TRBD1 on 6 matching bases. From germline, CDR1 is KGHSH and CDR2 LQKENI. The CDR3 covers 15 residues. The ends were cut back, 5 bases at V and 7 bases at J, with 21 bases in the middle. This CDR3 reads CASSELVRGTKEQYF. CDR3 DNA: TGTGCCAGCTCAGAGTTAGTCAGGGGAACTAAAGAGCAGTACTTC.

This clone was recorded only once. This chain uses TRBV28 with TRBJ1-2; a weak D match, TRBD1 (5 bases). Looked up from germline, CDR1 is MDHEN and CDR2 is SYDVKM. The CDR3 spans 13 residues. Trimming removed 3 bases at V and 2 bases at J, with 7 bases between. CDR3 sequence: CASSLAGNYGYTF. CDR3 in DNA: TGTGCCAGCAGTTTGGCAGGGAACTATGGCTACACCTTC.

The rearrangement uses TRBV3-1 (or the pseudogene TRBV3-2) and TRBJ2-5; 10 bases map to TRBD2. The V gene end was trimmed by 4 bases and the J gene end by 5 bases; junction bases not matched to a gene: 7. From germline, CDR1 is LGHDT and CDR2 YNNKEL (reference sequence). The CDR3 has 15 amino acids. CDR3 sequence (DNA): TGTGCCAGCAGCCCTAGCGGGGGAGCGGGGGAGACCCAGTACTTC. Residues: CASSPSGGAGETQYF.

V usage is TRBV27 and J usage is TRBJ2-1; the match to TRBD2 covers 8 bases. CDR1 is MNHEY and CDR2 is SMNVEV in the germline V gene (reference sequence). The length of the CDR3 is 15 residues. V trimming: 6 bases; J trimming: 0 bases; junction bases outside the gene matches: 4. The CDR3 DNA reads TGTGCCAGCAGCACCGGGACTAGCTCCTACAATGAGCAGTTCTTC. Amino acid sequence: CASSTGTSSYNEQFF.

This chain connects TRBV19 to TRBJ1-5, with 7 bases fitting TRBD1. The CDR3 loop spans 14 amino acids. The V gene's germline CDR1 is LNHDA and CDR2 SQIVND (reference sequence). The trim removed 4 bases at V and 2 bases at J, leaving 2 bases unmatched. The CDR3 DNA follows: TGTGCCAGTAGTACAGGGGGAGGCAATCAGCCCCAGCATTTT. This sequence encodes CASSTGGGNQPQHF. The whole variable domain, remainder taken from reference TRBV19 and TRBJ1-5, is DGGITQSPKYLFRKEGQNVTLSCEQNLNHDAMYWYRQDPGQGLRLIYYSQIVNDFQKGDIAEGYSVSREKKESFPLTVTSAQKNPTAFYLCASSTGGGNQPQHFGDGTRLSIL.

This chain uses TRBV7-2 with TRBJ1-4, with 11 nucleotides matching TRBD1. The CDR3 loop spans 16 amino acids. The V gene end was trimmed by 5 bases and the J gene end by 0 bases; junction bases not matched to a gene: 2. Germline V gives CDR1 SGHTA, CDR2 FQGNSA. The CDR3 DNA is TGTGCCAGCAGCCGGGACAGGGGGGCAACTAATGAAAAACTGTTTTTT. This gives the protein CASSRDRGATNEKLFF.

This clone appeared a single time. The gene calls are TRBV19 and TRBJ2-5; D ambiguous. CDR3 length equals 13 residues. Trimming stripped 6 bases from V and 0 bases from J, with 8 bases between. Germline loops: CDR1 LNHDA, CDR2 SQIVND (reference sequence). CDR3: CASSPTYQETQYF. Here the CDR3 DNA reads TGTGCCAGTAGCCCTACGTACCAAGAGACCCAGTACTTC.

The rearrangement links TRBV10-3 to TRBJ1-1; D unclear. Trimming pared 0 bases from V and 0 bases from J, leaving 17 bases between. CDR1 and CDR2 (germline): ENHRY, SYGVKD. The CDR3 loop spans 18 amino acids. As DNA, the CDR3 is TGTGCCATCAGTGAGTCGGAGATAATGACGGTTATGAACACTGAAGCTTTCTTT. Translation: CAISESEIMTVMNTEAFF.

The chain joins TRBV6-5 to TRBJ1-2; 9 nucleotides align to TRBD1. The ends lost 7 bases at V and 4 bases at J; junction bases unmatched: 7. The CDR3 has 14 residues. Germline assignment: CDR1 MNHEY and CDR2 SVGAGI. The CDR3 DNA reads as TGTGCCAGCACCCGGGACAGGGCAGGCTATGGCTACACCTTC. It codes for CASTRDRAGYGYTF.